This T cell receptor beta chain appears in the sequencing data of a study of read filtering for tumor transcriptome and immune sequencing. About the research overall: RNA-seq yielded only about 75 to 1,400 TCR reads, IR-seq about 3.5 to 10.27 million. Study results and limitations: The CD138-negative fraction was mixed bone marrow immune cells, not pure T cells. Even smaller IR-seq throughput identified most shared clonotypes.

From 400 to 450 ng of RNA, a library with molecular barcoded alpha/delta and beta/gamma adaptors was made. Using its own MiXCR run on the reads, TCRdb lists one record per CDR3 protein. Of roughly 90,000 distinct CDR3 sequences listed, under 25% are singletons. This clonotype was observed at least ten times. Its specificity is unknown. The CDR3 spans 12 residues. Per the germline V gene, CDR1 is SNHLY and CDR2 is FYNNEI. V shed 6 bases and J shed 7 bases, with 12 bases lying between them. The sequence was collected from a donor aged 40 or older with multiple myeloma. Sequencing was done on a sample of a population of CD138-negative cells sorted from bone marrow. The chain is built from TRBV2 and TRBJ1-1; D gene unclear. The DNA of the CDR3 is TGTGCCAGCAGGGCTGATTACAGTGAAGCTTTCTTT. It is translated as CASRADYSEAFF.